This record looks at one TCR beta chain sequence and its context. The V gene lost 7 bases and the J gene lost 6 bases, with 18 bases spanning the gap. Germline values: CDR1 MNHEY, CDR2 SVGAGI. The CDR3 length is 14 residues. This sample stems from a study of blood T cell repertoires in COVID-19. As for the study in general: Sources were T cells, B-cell-depleted T cells, or PBMCs; the material itself was cDNA or gDNA.

Original processing notes: Nucleated cell number was recorded as an estimate derived from reference gene primer amplification. Assay: immunoSEQ multiplex PCR; the TCRdb copy retains only in-frame clones and omits some. V and J calls and clone size are given by that table; D and trimming were obtained from the DNA. The table shows around 78,000 clones, with around 80% occurring only once. The rearrangement links TRBV6-5 to TRBJ1-1; the D is unclear. Sequenced material: peripheral blood. This clonotype originated in a human donor in a cohort sampled during active COVID-19. CDR3 in DNA: TGTGCCAGCAAGCCGCGGATAGGTTACCCTGAAGCTTTCTTT. Translation gives CASKPRIGYPEAFF.